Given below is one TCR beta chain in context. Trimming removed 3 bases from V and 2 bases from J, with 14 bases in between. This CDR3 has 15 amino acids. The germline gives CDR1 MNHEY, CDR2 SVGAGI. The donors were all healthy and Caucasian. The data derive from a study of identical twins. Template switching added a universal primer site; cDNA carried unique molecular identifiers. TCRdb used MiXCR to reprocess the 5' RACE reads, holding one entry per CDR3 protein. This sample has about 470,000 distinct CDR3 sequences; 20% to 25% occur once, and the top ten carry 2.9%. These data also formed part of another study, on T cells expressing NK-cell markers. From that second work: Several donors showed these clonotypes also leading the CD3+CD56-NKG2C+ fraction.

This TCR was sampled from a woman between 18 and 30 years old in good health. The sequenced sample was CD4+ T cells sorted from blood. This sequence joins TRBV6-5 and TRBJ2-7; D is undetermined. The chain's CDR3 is CASSYGPDPTYEQYF. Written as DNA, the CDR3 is TGTGCCAGCAGTTATGGCCCGGACCCTACCTACGAGCAGTACTTC.